This passage covers 10 T cell receptor beta chains from one sample sequenced in a study of blood T cell repertoires in COVID-19. Clones were sequenced by immunoSEQ multiplex PCR, and TCRdb holds only the in-frame ones, with some missing. The sample lists around 160,000 clones, around 79% occurring once. Sequencing was done on a sample of PBMCs or T cells enriched from blood (not recorded which). The receptors derive from a man aged 45-65 years who had recovered from COVID-19.

V is TRBV7-3 and J is TRBJ1-3; 7 bases are a match to TRBD1. Germline V gene data show CDR1 as SGHTA and CDR2 as FQGTGA. V lost 5 bases, J lost 4 bases, and 8 bases stayed unmatched. The CDR3 length is 15 residues. The CDR3 region is CASSPSGQRGNTIYF. The CDR3 bases are TGTGCCAGCAGCCCGTCGGGACAGCGAGGAAACACCATATATTTT.

The chain joins TRBV5-4 to TRBJ1-4, with a weak D call TRBD1 (5 bases). V lost 4 bases to trimming and J lost 8 bases, with 12 bases between them. Germline V gives CDR1 SGHNT, CDR2 YYREEE (reference sequence). The CDR3 consists of 13 residues. In DNA, the CDR3 is TGTGCCAGCAGCATACGTCACAGGGAAAAACTGTTTTTT. Translating gives CASSIRHREKLFF.

The chain employs TRBV25-1 and TRBJ2-5, with D maybe TRBD1 (7 bases). The V gene lost 6 bases and the J gene lost 9 bases, with 14 bases spanning the gap. This CDR3 is 12 amino acids long. Per the germline V gene, CDR1 is MGHDK and CDR2 is SYGVNS. CDR3 sequence: CASSAGGWSQYF. CDR3 nucleotides: TGTGCCAGCAGCGCAGGGGGGTGGTCCCAGTACTTC.

The gene calls are TRBV6-5 and TRBJ1-1, with D perhaps TRBD1 (6 bases). The CDR3 is 14 amino acids. Germline values: CDR1 MNHEY, CDR2 SVGAGI. Trimming cost V 7 bases and J 2 bases, with 14 bases left between them. The CDR3, as DNA: TGTGCCAGCATTCGGTCAGGGGACAACACTGAAGCTTTCTTT. Protein: CASIRSGDNTEAFF.

This clone has more than one count but fewer than ten. J is TRBJ2-2 and V is TRBV6-5; TRBD1 is a possible D gene (6 bases). V was pared by 7 bases and J by 4 bases, with 13 bases between. This CDR3 has 14 residues. Germline CDR1 is MNHEY and CDR2 is SVGAGI. The CDR3 DNA follows: TGTGCCAGCAAACCAGGGGAGAGCACCGGGGAGCTGTTTTTT. Its translation is CASKPGESTGELFF.

The chain links TRBV5-6 to TRBJ2-7, with D possibly TRBD1 on 6 matching bases. The CDR3 totals 16 residues. Germline loops: CDR1 SGHDT, CDR2 YYEEEE. The V and J ends lost 3 bases and 1 base respectively, with 17 bases between them. For the CDR3, the DNA is TGTGCCAGCAGCTACCTTGACAGGACTGATTCCTACGAGCAGTACTTC. Translating gives CASSYLDRTDSYEQYF.

This clone appeared a single time. The gene calls are TRBV12-3 or TRBV12-4 and TRBJ1-2; 7 bases agree with TRBD1. This CDR3 has 12 residues. Trimming at V came to 2 bases and at J to 8 bases, leaving 2 bases not matched to a gene. CDR3 residues: CASSLTGAGYTF. Here the CDR3 DNA reads TGTGCCAGCAGTTTAACAGGGGCAGGCTACACCTTC.

This clone was recorded once. The genes are TRBV28 and TRBJ2-3, with a possible D match to TRBD2 (6 bases). V was cut by 9 bases and J by 0 bases, with 13 bases left in between. The length of the CDR3 is 14 residues. Germline V CDR1 and CDR2: MDHEN, SYDVKM. This CDR3 is CASKPGLSTDTQYF. CDR3 in DNA: TGTGCCAGTAAACCGGGACTCAGCACAGATACGCAGTATTTT.

The chain carries TRBV6-5 and TRBJ2-5, with D perhaps matching TRBD1 (6 bases). V shed 7 bases and J shed 3 bases, with 12 bases lying between them. The germline gives CDR1 MNHEY, CDR2 SVGAGI. This CDR3 spans 13 amino acids. The CDR3: CASTGGAEETQYF. The CDR3 nucleotides are TGTGCCAGCACTGGGGGCGCGGAAGAGACCCAGTACTTC.

The chain recombines TRBV10-1 with TRBJ2-2; 10 bases align to TRBD2. With V trimmed by 1 base and J by 4 bases, 6 bases remained unmatched. The CDR3 loop spans 17 amino acids. CDR1 and CDR2 from the germline V gene are WNHNN and SYGVQD (reference sequence). The CDR3 loop is CASSEWASGSTTGELFF. The DNA for the CDR3 is TGCGCCAGCAGTGAGTGGGCTAGCGGGAGTACCACCGGGGAGCTGTTTTTT.